This note documents a single T cell receptor beta chain sequence. As yet, its antigen is unknown. The CDR3 loop spans 14 amino acids. V was cut by 4 bases and J by 1 base, with 10 bases left in between. Germline loops: CDR1 MNHNS, CDR2 SASEGT. A multiplex PCR was run with 60 Vbeta primers and 13 Jbeta primers. The repertoire was sequenced with immunoSEQ multiplex PCR; TCRdb's copy has only in-frame clones and lacks some. This table holds approximately 130,000 clones, 70% to 90% found once. This sample stems from a study of cytomegalovirus exposure and HLA in healthy donors. General observations from the study: A missense variant in DCLRE1C was later tied to TCR beta V- and J-gene trimming.

This clonotype originated in a boy aged 5-17 years in good health and CMV-seronegative. The J gene is TRBJ1-1, the V gene TRBV6-1; the D gene is possibly TRBD1 (5 bases). The sample was PBMCs. The CDR3 sequence is CASSAGSSNTEAFF. The CDR3 DNA reads as TGTGCCAGCAGTGCAGGGTCCTCGAACACTGAAGCTTTCTTT.